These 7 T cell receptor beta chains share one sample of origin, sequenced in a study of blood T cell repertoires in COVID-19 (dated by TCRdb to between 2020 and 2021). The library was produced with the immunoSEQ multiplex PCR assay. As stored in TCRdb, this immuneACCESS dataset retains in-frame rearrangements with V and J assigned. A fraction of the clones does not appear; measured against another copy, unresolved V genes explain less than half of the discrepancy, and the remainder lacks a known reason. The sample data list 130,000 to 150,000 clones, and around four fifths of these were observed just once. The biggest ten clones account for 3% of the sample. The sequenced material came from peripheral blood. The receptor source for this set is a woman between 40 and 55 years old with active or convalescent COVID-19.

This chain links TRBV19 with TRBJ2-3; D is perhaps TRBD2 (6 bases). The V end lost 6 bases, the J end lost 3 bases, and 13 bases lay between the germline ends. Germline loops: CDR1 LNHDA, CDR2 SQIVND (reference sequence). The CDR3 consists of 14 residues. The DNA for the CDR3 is TGTGCCAGTAGCGGCAGGCGGGAAACAGATACGCAGTATTTT. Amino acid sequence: CASSGRRETDTQYF.

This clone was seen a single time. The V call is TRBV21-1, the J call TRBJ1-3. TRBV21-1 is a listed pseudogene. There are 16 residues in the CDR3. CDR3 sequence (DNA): TGTGCCAGCAGCAAGGGGGACTTACTACTTGGAAACACCATATATTTT. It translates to CASSKGDLLLGNTIYF.

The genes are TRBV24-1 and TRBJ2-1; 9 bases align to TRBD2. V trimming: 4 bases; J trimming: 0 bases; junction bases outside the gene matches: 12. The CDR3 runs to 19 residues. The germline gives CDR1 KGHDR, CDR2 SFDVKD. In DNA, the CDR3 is TGTGCCACCAGTGAAGCGGGGGGCCTTCTTCTAAGCTCCTACAATGAGCAGTTCTTC. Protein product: CATSEAGGLLLSSYNEQFF.

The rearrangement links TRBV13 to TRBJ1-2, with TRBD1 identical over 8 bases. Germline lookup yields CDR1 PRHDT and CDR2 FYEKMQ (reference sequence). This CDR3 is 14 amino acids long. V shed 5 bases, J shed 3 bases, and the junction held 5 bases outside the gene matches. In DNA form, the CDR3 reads TGTGCCAGCAGCAGACAGGGGTGGGACTATGGCTACACCTTC. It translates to CASSRQGWDYGYTF.

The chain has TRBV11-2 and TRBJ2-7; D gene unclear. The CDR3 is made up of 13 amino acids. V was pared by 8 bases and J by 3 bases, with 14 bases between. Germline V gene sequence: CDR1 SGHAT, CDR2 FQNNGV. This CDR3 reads CASLRALDYEQYF. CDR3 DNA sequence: TGTGCCAGCCTGAGAGCCCTCGACTACGAGCAGTACTTC. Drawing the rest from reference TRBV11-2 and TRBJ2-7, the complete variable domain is EAGVAQSPRYKIIEKRQSVAFWCNPISGHATLYWYQQILGQGPKLLIQFQNNGVVDDSQLPKDRFSAERLKGVDSTLKIQPAKLEDSAVYLCASLRALDYEQYFGPGTRLTVT.

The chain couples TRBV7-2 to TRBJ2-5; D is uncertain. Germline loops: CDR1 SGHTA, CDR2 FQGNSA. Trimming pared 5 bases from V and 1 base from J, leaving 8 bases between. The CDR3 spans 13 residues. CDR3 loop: CASSPSFQETQYF. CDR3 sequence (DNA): TGTGCCAGCAGCCCCAGTTTCCAAGAGACCCAGTACTTC. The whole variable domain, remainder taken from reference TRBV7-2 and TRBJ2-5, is GAGVSQSPSNKVTEKGKDVELRCDPISGHTALYWYRQSLGQGLEFLIYFQGNSAPDKSGLPSDRFSAERTGGSVSTLTIQRTQQEDSAVYLCASSPSFQETQYFGPGTRLLVL.

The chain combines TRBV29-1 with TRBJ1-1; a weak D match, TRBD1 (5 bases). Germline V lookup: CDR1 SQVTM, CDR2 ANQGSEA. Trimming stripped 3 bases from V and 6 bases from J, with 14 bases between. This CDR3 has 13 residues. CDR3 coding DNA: TGCAGCGTTGAGGTTCAAGGGGAGGCTGAAGCTTTCTTT. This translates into CSVEVQGEAEAFF.